A single sample gave rise to the 28 T cell receptor beta chains below, sequenced in a study of shared clonotypes between healthy human individuals (dated by TCRdb to the early 2020s). Library construction relied on the immunoSEQ multiplex PCR assay. The clones in this table, taken by TCRdb from immuneACCESS, are in-frame only. Not every clone is retained; where verified, under half of the shortfall comes from an unresolved V gene, and the cause of the rest is unknown. The sample table lists about 1 million clones, under 80% of them with a count of one. The top ten clonotypes cover about 1.5% of the sample. Source material: memory CD4+ T cells sorted from blood. Sample cell subset or site, as interpreted from the label and publication: CD45RA-negative fraction. These receptors all stem from a man aged 18 to 35 in good health.

This chain joins TRBV7-9 and TRBJ2-7; D unclear. This CDR3 has 14 amino acids. With 8 bases removed from V and 0 bases from J, the gap between germline ends came to 14 bases. CDR1 is SEHNR and CDR2 is FQNEAQ in the germline V gene (reference sequence). CDR3 nucleotide sequence: TGTGCCAGCTCAATCAGTCAAGGCTCCTACGAGCAGTACTTC. The encoded protein is CASSISQGSYEQYF.

The chain employs TRBV5-5 and TRBJ1-1; 7 nucleotides agree with TRBD1. The germline gives CDR1 SGHKS, CDR2 YYEKEE (reference sequence). The CDR3 totals 16 residues. Germline trimming cut 3 bases from V and 4 bases from J; bases unmatched to any gene: 12. The CDR3 loop reads CASSWSGGTASTEAFF. As DNA, the CDR3 is TGTGCCAGCAGCTGGTCTGGTGGGACAGCCAGCACTGAAGCTTTCTTT. Variable domain in full (rest from reference TRBV5-5 and TRBJ1-1): DAGVTQSPTHLIKTRGQQVTLRCSPISGHKSVSWYQQVLGQGPQFIFQYYEKEERGRGNFPDRFSARQFPNYSSELNVNALLLGDSALYLCASSWSGGTASTEAFFGQGTRLTVV.

The genes are TRBV7-2 and TRBJ2-3, with 8 bases fitting TRBD2. V dropped 1 base and J dropped 2; count of bases not matched to a gene: 8. Germline CDR1 SGHTA, CDR2 FQGNSA. There are 17 residues in the CDR3. CDR3 in amino acids: CASSLGPGREVTDTQYF. CDR3 bases: TGTGCCAGCAGCTTAGGACCCGGGCGGGAGGTCACAGATACGCAGTATTTT. Drawing the rest from reference TRBV7-2 and TRBJ2-3, the complete variable domain is GAGVSQSPSNKVTEKGKDVELRCDPISGHTALYWYRQSLGQGLEFLIYFQGNSAPDKSGLPSDRFSAERTGGSVSTLTIQRTQQEDSAVYLCASSLGPGREVTDTQYFGPGTRLTVL.

Notes on this clone: One junction end does not reproduce the germline sequence, and a read error may be involved. The chain couples TRBV7-7 to TRBJ2-2, with D possibly being TRBD1 (5 bases). CDR3 length: 14 residues. Germline V gives CDR1 SSHAT, CDR2 FNYEAQ (reference sequence). This CDR3 reads CASSPLGLGGELFF. In DNA form, the CDR3 reads TGTGCTAGCAGCCCCCTGGGGCTAGGCGGGGAGCTGTTTTTT.

The chain combines TRBV28 with TRBJ2-5; D is possibly TRBD2 (5 bases). V gave up 8 bases and J gave up 4 bases, with 14 bases separating them. This CDR3 is built from 13 residues. CDR1 is MDHEN, CDR2 SYDVKM, per germline. This CDR3 is CASAPGKRETQYF. The DNA of the CDR3 is TGTGCCAGCGCCCCGGGGAAGCGAGAGACCCAGTACTTC.

The chain links TRBV2 to TRBJ2-3; D not certain. Germline loops: CDR1 SNHLY, CDR2 FYNNEI. Trimming removed 6 bases from V and 0 bases from J, with 13 bases in between. The length of the CDR3 is 15 residues. The CDR3 here is CASSVPRPSTDTQYF. DNA for the CDR3: TGTGCCAGCAGCGTACCCCGACCTAGCACAGATACGCAGTATTTT.

The CDR3 coding sequence is TGTGCCAGCAACCCTAGGATCACCGGGGAGCTGTTTTTT. This sequence encodes CASNPRITGELFF. This chain links TRBV7-2 with TRBJ2-2; D gene ambiguous. V lost 7 bases and J lost 4, with 10 bases in between. Looked up from germline, CDR1 is SGHTA and CDR2 is FQGNSA. This CDR3 has 13 amino acids.

V usage is TRBV30 and J usage is TRBJ2-1; D unclear. Trimming took 2 bases from V and 6 from J, leaving 5 bases between them. Germline CDR1 GTSNPN, CDR2 SVGIG (reference sequence). This CDR3 region has 11 residues. The CDR3, as DNA: TGTGCCTGGAGTCTCGCCAATGAGCAGTTCTTC. Residues: CAWSLANEQFF.

This sequence joins TRBV6-1 and TRBJ2-7; 9 bases map to TRBD2. Germline V gene sequence: CDR1 MNHNS, CDR2 SASEGT. Trimming took 3 bases from V and 2 from J; bases not matched to a gene: 14. The length of the CDR3 is 18 residues. CDR3 amino acids: CASSDGSLSGGITYEQYF. Here the CDR3 DNA reads TGTGCCAGCAGTGACGGATCCCTTAGCGGGGGCATCACCTACGAGCAGTACTTC.

This chain uses TRBV28 with TRBJ1-1, with 8 positions matching TRBD1. This CDR3 has 13 amino acids. V was pared by 9 bases and J by 4 bases, with 7 bases of the junction left unmatched. CDR1 and CDR2 from the germline V gene are MDHEN and SYDVKM. For the CDR3, the DNA is TGTGCCAGTTCGCAGGGGGCGCGCACTGAAGCTTTCTTT. It encodes CASSQGARTEAFF.

The V and J genes are TRBV30 and TRBJ2-5, with D unresolved. In germline, CDR1 is GTSNPN, CDR2 SVGIG (reference sequence). CDR3 length: 13 amino acids. Trimming cost V 1 base and J 2 bases, with 8 bases left between them. The CDR3 DNA reads as TGTGCCTGGAGTGCCGTGAAACAAGAGACCCAGTACTTC. Amino acid sequence: CAWSAVKQETQYF.

The genes are TRBV5-1 and TRBJ2-5; no definite D call. V was clipped by 4 bases and J by 1 base, with 5 bases between them. CDR3 length: 12 amino acids. Germline loops: CDR1 SGHRS, CDR2 YFSETQ. CDR3 bases: TGCGCCAGCAGCCAAGCCCAAGAGACCCAGTACTTC. This codes for CASSQAQETQYF.

V is TRBV10-1 and J is TRBJ2-7; 11 bases match TRBD2. The CDR3 length is 15 residues. With V trimmed by 2 bases and J by 0 bases, 0 bases remained unmatched. The germline CDR1 and CDR2 sequences are WNHNN and SYGVQD (reference sequence). The CDR3 DNA reads TGCGCCAGCAGTGAGGGGACTAGCGGCTCCTACGAGCAGTACTTC. This codes for CASSEGTSGSYEQYF.

The genes are TRBV5-4 and TRBJ1-2, with no clear D. Germline V gene data show CDR1 as SGHNT and CDR2 as YYREEE (reference sequence). The V end was cut by 9 bases, the J end by 0 bases, with 15 bases between. CDR3 length equals 14 residues. The CDR3: CAMRNGTSNYGYTF. CDR3 DNA sequence: TGTGCCATGCGAAACGGAACCTCTAACTATGGCTACACCTTC. Looking up the rest from reference TRBV5-4 and TRBJ1-2 gives the full variable domain: ETGVTQSPTHLIKTRGQQVTLRCSSQSGHNTVSWYQQALGQGPQFIFQYYREEENGRGNFPPRFSGLQFPNYSSELNVNALELDDSALYLCAMRNGTSNYGYTFGSGTRLTVV.

Note on this clone: Other DNA sequences in the sample encode the same CDR3. The chain recombines TRBV7-9 with TRBJ1-2; D is unresolved. The V gene's germline CDR1 is SEHNR and CDR2 FQNEAQ (reference sequence). The CDR3 sequence is 13 residues long. Trimming pared 6 bases from V and 8 bases from J, leaving 16 bases between. CDR3 nucleotide sequence: TGTGCCAGCAGTTTAAGGGAGGGTGGAGGCTACACCTTC. Its protein is CASSLREGGGYTF. Drawing the rest from reference TRBV7-9 and TRBJ1-2, the complete variable domain is DTGVSQNPRHKITKRGQNVTFRCDPISEHNRLYWYRQTLGQGPEFLTYFQNEAQLEKSRLLSDRFSAERPKGSFSTLEIQRTEQGDSAMYLCASSLREGGGYTFGSGTRLTVV.

The V and J genes are TRBV6-1 and TRBJ2-7; tentative D call: TRBD1 (5 bases). CDR1 MNHNS and CDR2 SASEGT come from the germline V gene. Trimming cost V 2 bases and J 1 base, with 9 bases left between them. The CDR3 loop spans 14 amino acids. In DNA form, the CDR3 reads TGTGCCAGCAGTGAACGTACAGGATCCTACGAGCAGTACTTC. Translation: CASSERTGSYEQYF.

The chain is built from TRBV4-1 and TRBJ2-7; TRBD1 agrees at 8 bases. Looked up from germline, CDR1 is MGHRA and CDR2 is YSYEKL. The CDR3 is 18 residues long. V shed 2 bases, J shed 2 bases, and the junction held 14 bases outside the gene matches. CDR3 region: CASSQRAPQTGAAYEQYF. In nucleotides, the CDR3 is TGCGCCAGCAGCCAAAGAGCACCCCAGACAGGGGCAGCCTACGAGCAGTACTTC.

The chain joins TRBV4-3 to TRBJ2-7; the match to TRBD2 covers 7 bases. The CDR3 totals 16 residues. J lost 1 base, V lost 5 bases, and 11 bases had no gene match. Germline CDR1 reads LGHNA; CDR2 reads YSLEER. The CDR3 loop is CASSNSVAGLSYEQYF. The CDR3 DNA follows: TGCGCCAGCAGCAATAGTGTAGCGGGTCTTTCCTACGAGCAGTACTTC.

The J gene is TRBJ2-5, the V gene TRBV6-1; D is possibly TRBD1 (6 bases). Per germline, CDR1 MNHNS and CDR2 SASEGT. Trimming took off 11 bases at V and 1 base at J, with 17 bases between the two ends. The CDR3 has 14 residues. Here the CDR3 reads CASAGGQLQETQYF. The CDR3 region has the DNA TGTGCCTCAGCAGGTGGACAGCTCCAAGAGACCCAGTACTTC.

This clone was seen just once. The genes are TRBV30 and TRBJ1-2, with TRBD1 matching 12 bases. CDR1 and CDR2 (germline): GTSNPN, SVGIG (reference sequence). The length of the CDR3 is 17 residues. V lost 3 bases, J lost 5 bases, and 13 bases stayed unmatched. This CDR3 reads CAWRSGTGGRLWYGYTF. For the CDR3, the DNA is TGTGCCTGGAGGTCCGGGACAGGGGGCCGTCTATGGTATGGCTACACCTTC. Looking up the rest from reference TRBV30 and TRBJ1-2 gives the full variable domain: SQTIHQWPATLVQPVGSPLSLECTVEGTSNPNLYWYRQAAGRGLQLLFYSVGIGQISSEVPQNLSASRPQDRQFILSSKKLLLSDSGFYLCAWRSGTGGRLWYGYTFGSGTRLTVV.

The chain is built from TRBV21-1 and TRBJ2-5; TRBD2 is the table's D call, not checked against the DNA. TRBV21-1 is noted as a pseudogene. CDR3 size: 14 residues. The CDR3 is CASSKGESRMTQYF. The DNA for the CDR3 is TGTGCCAGCAGCAAAGGAGAATCGAGAATGACCCAGTACTTC.

This chain uses TRBV5-6 with TRBJ2-7, with a weak D call TRBD2 (5 bases). The germline CDR1 and CDR2 sequences are SGHDT and YYEEEE. V was clipped by 4 bases and J by 6 bases, with 20 bases between them. CDR3 length equals 15 residues. The CDR3 coding sequence is TGTGCCAGCAGCCCCGATCCGGGGTTGTCGGGCGAGCAGTACTTC. Its translation: CASSPDPGLSGEQYF.

The chain recombines TRBV19 with TRBJ2-5; 13 positions agree with TRBD2. The trim removed 4 bases at V and 5 bases at J, leaving 13 bases unmatched. The CDR3 totals 18 residues. Germline CDR1 LNHDA, CDR2 SQIVND (reference sequence). CDR3 region: CASSRVLAGGPGRETQYF. In DNA form, the CDR3 reads TGTGCCAGTAGTAGGGTACTAGCGGGAGGGCCGGGCCGGGAGACCCAGTACTTC. The complete variable domain, with remaining parts taken from reference TRBV19 and TRBJ2-5, reads DGGITQSPKYLFRKEGQNVTLSCEQNLNHDAMYWYRQDPGQGLRLIYYSQIVNDFQKGDIAEGYSVSREKKESFPLTVTSAQKNPTAFYLCASSRVLAGGPGRETQYFGPGTRLLVL.

A note on this clone: The sample carries other DNA sequences with the same CDR3. The gene calls are TRBV29-1 and TRBJ1-2, with unresolved D. The germline V gene has CDR1 SQVTM and CDR2 ANQGSEA. CDR3 length: 12 amino acids. V lost 2 bases to trimming and J lost 2 bases, with 6 bases between them. The CDR3 bases are TGCAGCGTTGAACGCAGAAACTATGGCTACACCTTC. It codes for CSVERRNYGYTF.

This chain connects TRBV28 to TRBJ2-1, with D perhaps given as TRBD1 or TRBD2 (5 bases each). This CDR3 spans 16 amino acids. Germline V gene sequence: CDR1 MDHEN, CDR2 SYDVKM. V shed 6 bases and J shed 7 bases, with 22 bases lying between them. The CDR3 region has the DNA TGTGCCAGCAGCTCACCGGGATCTTCGAAGGGGAATGAGCAGTTCTTC. This codes for CASSSPGSSKGNEQFF.

The CDR3 region is CASRSRSSEQYF. In DNA form, the CDR3 reads TGTGCCAGCAGAAGTCGATCTAGCGAGCAGTACTTC. The rearrangement uses TRBV6-5 and TRBJ2-7, with no clear D. Germline CDR1 reads MNHEY; CDR2 reads SVGAGI. The CDR3 totals 12 residues. V was cut by 6 bases and J by 6 bases, with 12 bases left in between.

The chain employs TRBV18 and TRBJ1-3; no definite D call. The CDR3 spans 15 residues. Germline lookup yields CDR1 KGHSH and CDR2 LQKENI. V was pared by 0 bases and J by 6 bases, with 12 bases between. In DNA, the CDR3 is TGTGCCAGCTCACCACCGCCCGGGTGGTTAAACACCATATATTTT. This encodes CASSPPPGWLNTIYF.

J is TRBJ2-7 and V is TRBV28, with 8 nucleotides matching TRBD1. The CDR3 runs 15 residues. The ends lost 6 bases at V and 0 bases at J; junction bases unmatched: 7. The germline V gene encodes CDR1 MDHEN and CDR2 SYDVKM. CDR3 sequence reads: CASRATGAFSYEQYF. The CDR3, as DNA: TGTGCCAGCAGGGCGACAGGGGCCTTCTCCTACGAGCAGTACTTC.